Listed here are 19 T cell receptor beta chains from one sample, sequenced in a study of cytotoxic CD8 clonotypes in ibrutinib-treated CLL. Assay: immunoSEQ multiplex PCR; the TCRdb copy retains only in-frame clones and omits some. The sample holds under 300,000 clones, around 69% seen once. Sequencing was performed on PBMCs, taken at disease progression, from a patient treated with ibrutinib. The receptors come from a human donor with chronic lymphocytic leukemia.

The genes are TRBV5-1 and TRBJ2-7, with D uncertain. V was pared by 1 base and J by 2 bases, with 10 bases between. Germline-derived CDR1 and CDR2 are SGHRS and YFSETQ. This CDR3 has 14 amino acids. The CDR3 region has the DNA TGCGCCAGCAGCTTGAAGGATGGGACCTACGAGCAGTACTTC. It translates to CASSLKDGTYEQYF.

The CDR3 DNA sequence: TGTGCCAGCTCAGCCGTTCAGGGTGATGCAGGGTATGGCTACACCTTC. Translating it yields CASSAVQGDAGYGYTF. The chain carries TRBV18 and TRBJ1-2, with D perhaps TRBD1 (5 bases). Between the trimmed V and J ends, which lost 5 bases and 5 bases, there was a span of 21 bases. The CDR3 runs to 16 residues. Germline V lookup: CDR1 KGHSH, CDR2 LQKENI.

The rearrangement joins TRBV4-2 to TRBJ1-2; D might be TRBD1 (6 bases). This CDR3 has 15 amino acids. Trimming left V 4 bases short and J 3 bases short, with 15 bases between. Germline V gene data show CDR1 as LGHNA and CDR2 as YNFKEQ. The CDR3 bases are TGTGCCAGCAGCCCCGGTCGAGGGGGGTACTATGGCTACACCTTC. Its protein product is CASSPGRGGYYGYTF.

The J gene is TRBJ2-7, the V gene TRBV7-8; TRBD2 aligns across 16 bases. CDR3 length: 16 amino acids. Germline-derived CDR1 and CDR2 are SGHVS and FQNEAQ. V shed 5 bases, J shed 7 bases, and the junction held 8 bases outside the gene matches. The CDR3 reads CASSLQGLAGGREQYF. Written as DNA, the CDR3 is TGTGCCAGCAGCCTCCAGGGACTAGCGGGAGGGAGAGAGCAGTACTTC.

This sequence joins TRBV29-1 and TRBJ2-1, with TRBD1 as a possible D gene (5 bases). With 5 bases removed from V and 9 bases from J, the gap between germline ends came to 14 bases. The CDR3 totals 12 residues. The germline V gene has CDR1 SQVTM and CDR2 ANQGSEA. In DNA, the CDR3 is TGCAGCGTTCTCCGGTGGGGCGCTGAGCAGTTCTTC. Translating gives CSVLRWGAEQFF.

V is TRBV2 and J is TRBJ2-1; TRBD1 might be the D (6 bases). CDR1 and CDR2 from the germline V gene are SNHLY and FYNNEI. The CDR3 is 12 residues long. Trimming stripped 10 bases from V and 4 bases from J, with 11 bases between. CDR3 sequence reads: CATWTVYNEQFF. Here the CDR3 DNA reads TGTGCCACCTGGACAGTTTACAATGAGCAGTTCTTC. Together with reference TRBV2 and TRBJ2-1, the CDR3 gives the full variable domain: EPEVTQTPSHQVTQMGQEVILRCVPISNHLYFYWYRQILGQKVEFLVSFYNNEISEKSEIFDDQFSVERPDGSNFTLKIRSTKLEDSAMYFCATWTVYNEQFFGPGTRLTVL.

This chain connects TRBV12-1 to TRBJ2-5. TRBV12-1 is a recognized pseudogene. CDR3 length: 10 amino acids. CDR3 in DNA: TGTGCCAGCGTAGGGGAGACCCAGTACTTC. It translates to CASVGETQYF.

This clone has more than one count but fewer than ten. CDR3 coding DNA: TGTGCCAGCAGTCGGCGATGGGGATTATACGAGCAGTACTTC. Translation gives CASSRRWGLYEQYF. The chain recombines TRBV28 with TRBJ2-7, with no clear D. The V gene lost 5 bases and the J gene lost 4 bases, with 15 bases spanning the gap. Germline V lookup: CDR1 MDHEN, CDR2 SYDVKM. This CDR3 spans 14 amino acids.

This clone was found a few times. CDR3 protein: CASSPTGYGYTF. The DNA for the CDR3 is TGTGCCAGCAGCCCGACGGGCTATGGCTACACCTTC. The chain links TRBV27 to TRBJ1-2; D gene uncertain. The germline V and J ends were trimmed by 6 bases and 4 bases, with 9 bases remaining between them. From germline, CDR1 is MNHEY and CDR2 SMNVEV (reference sequence). This CDR3 region has 12 residues.

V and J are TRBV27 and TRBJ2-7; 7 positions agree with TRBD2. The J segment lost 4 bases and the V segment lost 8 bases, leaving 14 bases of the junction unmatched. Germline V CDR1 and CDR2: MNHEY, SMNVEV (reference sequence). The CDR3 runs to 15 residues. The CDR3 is CASQPRGAGVYEQYF. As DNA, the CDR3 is TGTGCCAGCCAACCACGCGGGGCGGGAGTATACGAGCAGTACTTC.

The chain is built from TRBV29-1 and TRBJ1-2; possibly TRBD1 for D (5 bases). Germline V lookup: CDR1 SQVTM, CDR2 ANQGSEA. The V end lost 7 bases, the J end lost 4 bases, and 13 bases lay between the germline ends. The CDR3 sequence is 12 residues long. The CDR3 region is CSASGTIYGYTF. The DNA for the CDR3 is TGCAGCGCCTCCGGGACTATCTATGGCTACACCTTC. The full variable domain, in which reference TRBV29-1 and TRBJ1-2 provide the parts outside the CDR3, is SAVISQKPSRDICQRGTSLTIQCQVDSQVTMMFWYRQQPGQSLTLIATANQGSEATYESGFVIDKFPISRPNLTFSTLTVSNMSPEDSSIYLCSASGTIYGYTFGSGTRLTVV.

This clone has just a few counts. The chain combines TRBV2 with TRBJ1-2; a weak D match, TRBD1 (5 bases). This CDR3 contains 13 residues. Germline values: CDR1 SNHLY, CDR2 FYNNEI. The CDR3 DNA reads TGTGCAACCACCGGGACGGAGTCTTATGGCTACACCTTC. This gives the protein CATTGTESYGYTF.

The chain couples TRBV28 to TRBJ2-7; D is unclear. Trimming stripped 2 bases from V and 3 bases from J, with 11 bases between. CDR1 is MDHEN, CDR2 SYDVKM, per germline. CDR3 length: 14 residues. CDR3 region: CASSLGTQIYEQYF. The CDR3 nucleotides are TGTGCCAGCAGTTTAGGTACTCAAATCTACGAGCAGTACTTC.

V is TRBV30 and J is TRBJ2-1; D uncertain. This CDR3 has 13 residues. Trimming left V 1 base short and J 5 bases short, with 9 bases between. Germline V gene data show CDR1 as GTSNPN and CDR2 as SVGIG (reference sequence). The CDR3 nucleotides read TGTGCCTGGAGTGGCGGACCAGACAATGAGCAGTTCTTC. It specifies CAWSGGPDNEQFF.

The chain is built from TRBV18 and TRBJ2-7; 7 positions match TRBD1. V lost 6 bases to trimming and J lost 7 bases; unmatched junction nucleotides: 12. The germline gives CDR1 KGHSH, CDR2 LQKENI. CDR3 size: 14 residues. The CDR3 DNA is TGTGCCAGCTCCCCGGGACAGAGAATAGAGGAGCAGTACTTC. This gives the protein CASSPGQRIEEQYF. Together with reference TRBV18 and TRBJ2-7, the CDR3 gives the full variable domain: NAGVMQNPRHLVRRRGQEARLRCSPMKGHSHVYWYRQLPEEGLKFMVYLQKENIIDESGMPKERFSAEFPKEGPSILRIQQVVRGDSAAYFCASSPGQRIEEQYFGPGTRLTVT.

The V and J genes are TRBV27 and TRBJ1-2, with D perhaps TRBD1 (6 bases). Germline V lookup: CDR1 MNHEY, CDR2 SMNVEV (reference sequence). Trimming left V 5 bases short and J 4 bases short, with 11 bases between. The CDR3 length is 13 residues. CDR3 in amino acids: CASSPRGGYGYTF. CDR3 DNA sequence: TGTGCCAGCAGTCCCAGGGGTGGCTATGGCTACACCTTC.

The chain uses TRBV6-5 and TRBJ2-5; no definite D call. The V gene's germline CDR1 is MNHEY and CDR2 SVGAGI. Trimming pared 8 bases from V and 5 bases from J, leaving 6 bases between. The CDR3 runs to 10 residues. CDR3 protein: CASGRETQYF. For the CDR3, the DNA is TGTGCCAGCGGCAGGGAGACCCAGTACTTC.

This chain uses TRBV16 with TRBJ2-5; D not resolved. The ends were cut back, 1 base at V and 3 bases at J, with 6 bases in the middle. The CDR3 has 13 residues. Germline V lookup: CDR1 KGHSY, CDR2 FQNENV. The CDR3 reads CASSQYSKETQYF. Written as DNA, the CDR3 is TGTGCCAGCAGCCAATACAGCAAAGAGACCCAGTACTTC.

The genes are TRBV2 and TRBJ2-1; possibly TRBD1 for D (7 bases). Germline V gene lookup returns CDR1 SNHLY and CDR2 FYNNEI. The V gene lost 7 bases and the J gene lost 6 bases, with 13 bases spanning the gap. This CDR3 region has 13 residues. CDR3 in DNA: TGTGCCAGCAACCAGGGGGGATCCAATGAGCAGTTCTTC. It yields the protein CASNQGGSNEQFF.